This T cell receptor beta chain derives from a study of CD8 T cells in ankylosing spondylitis (dated by TCRdb to about 2017). Study-level background: T cell receptor beta repertoires were profiled in healthy donors and ankylosing spondylitis patients so that disease-linked TCR variants could be found. The full study cohort was made up of about 25 ankylosing spondylitis patients and roughly 98 healthy donors. Samples of peripheral blood were taken, and for ankylosing spondylitis patients, synovial fluid was collected as well. On the study overall, not on this receptor specifically: A CD8+ phenotype was shown by the disease-linked clones, which were found at relatively low frequencies in peripheral blood. The disease-linked clones were reported as significantly enriched in matched synovial fluid samples from ankylosing spondylitis patients. Some TCR beta motif variants had previously been reported in synovial fluid and blood of reactive arthritis patients, which suggested common disease-initiation mechanisms. Blood from ankylosing spondylitis patients appeared to be characterized by a TCR beta motif composed of about eight highly homologous amino acid variants.

This clonotype was seen ten or more times. There is no known antigen for this receptor. Base qualities are not recorded, but no much larger clone differs from it by a single base. V trim: 5 bases; J trim: 1 base; unmatched bases: 8. CDR1 and CDR2, looked up from the germline V gene, are SGHRS and YFSETQ. From its cysteine to its phenylalanine, the CDR3 spans 15 amino acids. Only the CDR3 region is kept as DNA, spanning 45 bases read in frame from base 1. Sequencing took place on an Illumina HiSeq 2500. Quantitative 5'-RACE with molecular barcodes was used to prepare TCR beta libraries. The original pipeline was this. Disease-linked TCR variants were identified with a new computational method built on a probabilistic model of VDJ rearrangement. TCRdb ran its own pipeline on the public reads, namely fastp trimming at Q25 and MiXCR clone calling, and kept in-frame beta chains. Rows with one shared CDR3 protein collapse into an entry with the most common genes and DNA. V and J calls and clone size were set by TCRdb, not the authors. In this sample the table shows about 220,000 distinct CDR3 sequences, around a quarter of which occur a single time. Of the sample, about 7% is held by the ten largest clones.

The sequence links TRBV5-1 to TRBJ1-1; TRBD1 matches 7 bases in the middle. The clonotype was recovered from a male donor with ankylosing spondylitis or in good health (not recorded which). Sequencing input: blood, either unsorted or a sorted T cell fraction (not recorded which). The CDR3 protein is CASRGGQTANTEAFF. The DNA sequence follows: TGCGCCAGCAGAGGGGGACAGACAGCGAACACTGAAGCTTTCTTT.